These 3 T cell receptor beta chains share one sample of origin, sequenced in a study of T-cell reconstitution after alpha-beta-depleted transplantation in children (dated by TCRdb to 2016 to 2018). Receptor amplification or capture employed PCR. Data came from an Illumina HiSeq 2500. TCR libraries were prepared with molecular barcoding, using unique molecular identifiers to normalize TCRbeta repertoire quantification. Through fastp at Q25 and MiXCR, TCRdb rebuilt clones from the public reads, retaining in-frame beta chains. Each CDR3 protein gets just one entry, which takes the most common genes and DNA from the rows behind it. The sample table records roughly 300,000 distinct CDR3 sequences; roughly 10% of these occur just once. About a quarter of the sample comes from the top ten. The meaning of the sample's treatment or condition label: allogeneic hematopoietic cell transplantation with graft depleted of TCRalphabeta T cells and CD19 B cells.

The sequencing here drew on peripheral blood, taken 180 days after TCRalphabeta/CD19-depleted stem cell transplant. Every receptor here comes from a male patient aged 2-15 years who had a stem cell transplant for chronic granulomatous disease, so the T cells may come from the graft donor.

In this sample, this clonotype turned up many times. The rearrangement joins TRBV15 to TRBJ2-1; D unresolved. The CDR3 is 15 amino acids. Trimming cost V 5 bases and J 0 bases, with 11 bases left between them. Germline V CDR1 and CDR2: LNHNV, YYDKDF (reference sequence). This CDR3 is CATSASPSSYNEQFF. CDR3 DNA sequence: TGTGCCACCAGCGCGTCCCCGAGCTCCTACAATGAGCAGTTCTTC.

This clonotype has ten or more counts. This chain uses TRBV25-1 with TRBJ1-2; D may be TRBD1 (5 bases). CDR1 and CDR2 from the germline V gene are MGHDK and SYGVNS. The CDR3 has 14 residues. Trimming took off 4 bases at V and 4 bases at J, with 13 bases between the two ends. In DNA form, the CDR3 reads TGTGCCAGCAGTGGGGGCCTTATCCCCTATGGCTACACCTTC. As protein: CASSGGLIPYGYTF.

With regard to this clonotype: A much larger clonotype is one base distant, so this may be a read error. The chain joins TRBV7-2 to TRBJ2-7, with TRBD1 as a possible D gene (7 bases). From germline, CDR1 is SGHTA and CDR2 FQGNSA. CDR3 length: 12 amino acids. The CDR3: CASSPGGGELYF. CDR3 sequence (DNA): TGTGCCAGCAGCCCCGGAGGGGGCGAGCTGTACTTC.